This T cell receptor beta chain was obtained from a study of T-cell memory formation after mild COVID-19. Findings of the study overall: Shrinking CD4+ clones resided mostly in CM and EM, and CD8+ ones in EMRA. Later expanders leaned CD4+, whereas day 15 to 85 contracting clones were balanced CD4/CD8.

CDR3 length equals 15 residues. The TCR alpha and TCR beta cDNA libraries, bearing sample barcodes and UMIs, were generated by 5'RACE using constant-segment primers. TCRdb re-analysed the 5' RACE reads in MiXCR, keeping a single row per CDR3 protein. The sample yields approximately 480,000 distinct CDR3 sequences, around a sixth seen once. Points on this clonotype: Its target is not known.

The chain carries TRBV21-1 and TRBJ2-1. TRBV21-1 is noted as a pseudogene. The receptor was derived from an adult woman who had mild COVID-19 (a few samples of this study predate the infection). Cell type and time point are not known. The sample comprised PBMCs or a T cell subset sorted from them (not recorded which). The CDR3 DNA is TGTGCCAGCAGCAAAGGGGAACAACGCTACAATGAGCAGTTCTTC. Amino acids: CASSKGEQRYNEQFF.